The source of this T cell receptor beta chain is a study of early T cells in non-severe SARS-CoV-2 infection. Whole-study context: Unpaired chains resulted from sequencing bulk RNA of unsorted whole blood.

Researchers attached unique molecular identifiers to individual cDNA molecules. TCRdb ran MiXCR on the 5' RACE reads and lists one entry per CDR3 protein. The repertoire holds some 48,000 distinct CDR3 sequences, with roughly an eighth as singletons. Comment on this clonotype: Its specificity is unknown.

Study outcomes and limitations: VDJdb-based annotation leaned toward anti-spike CD8 responses and missed private and CD4 specificities.

V lost 4 bases and J 2 bases, leaving 12 bases between the germline ends. Germline V CDR1 and CDR2: KGHDR, SFDVKD. The CDR3 length is 15 residues. Sequenced input: whole blood. V gene TRBV24-1 combines with J gene TRBJ2-3; a possible D gene is TRBD1 (6 bases). The clonotype was recovered from an adult who was a healthcare worker with PCR-confirmed SARS-CoV-2 infection or an uninfected control (not recorded which). The chain's CDR3 is CATSDPGGDTDTQYF. The CDR3 DNA follows: TGTGCCACCAGTGACCCTGGGGGCGACACAGATACGCAGTATTTT.